Listed below are T cell receptor beta chains from one sample, sequenced in a study of PD-L1 blockade in urothelial cancer. Produced via immunoSEQ multiplex PCR; TCRdb's table is partial and in-frame only. Of approximately 110,000 clones listed, about 85% are singletons. Sample: PBMCs, taken around atezolizumab (anti-PD-L1) treatment. These receptors all stem from a man in his fifties or sixties with urothelial cancer. The CDR3 runs from the conserved cysteine through the conserved F or W. Each record gives: CDR3 DNA, CDR3 protein, clone size, J gene, D gene, V gene. A D gene is named only where the DNA matches it firmly. The listing skips clone size in some rows; elsewhere it reads once, few, many or a size class.

TGTGCCAGCAGTGAAGTCGGGGGGCCTAGCACTGAAGCTTTCTTT CASSEVGGPSTEAFF - TRBJ1-1 - TRBV6-1
TGTGCCAGCACTAGAACTCGGAGCTACGAGCAGTACTTC CASTRTRSYEQYF - TRBJ2-7 - TRBV2
TGTGCCAGCACCCGGGGGGGGAACAATTCACCCCTCCACTTT CASTRGGNNSPLHF many TRBJ1-6 - TRBV7-9
TGCGCCAGCAGCTTGCCCGGAGCGAACACTGAAGCTTTCTTT CASSLPGANTEAFF - TRBJ1-1 - TRBV5-1
TGCGCCAGCAGCCTTAGCGGGAGGGTTGGAGATACGCAGTATTTT CASSLSGRVGDTQYF few TRBJ2-3 TRBD2 TRBV5-1
TGTGCCAGCAGCAAAGTGGCAAATCGTGTTATTCCCACGTTAAATGAGCAGTTCTTC CASSKVANRVIPTLNEQFF - TRBJ2-1 - TRBV21-1
TGTGCCAGCAGTCCGTCGACAGGGTTCTACGAGCAGTACTTC CASSPSTGFYEQYF few TRBJ2-7 TRBD1 TRBV6-1
TGTGCCAGCAGTTTAGCCCAGGGGAGAAATCAGCCCCAGCATTTT CASSLAQGRNQPQHF few TRBJ1-5 - TRBV28
TGTGCCAGCAGCCTTAGGGGGAGGAACACTGAAGCTTTCTTT CASSLRGRNTEAFF - TRBJ1-1 - TRBV5-4
TGTGCCTGGAGTTTTCGACGAGACAGGGGACAAACTGAAGCTTTCTTT CAWSFRRDRGQTEAFF - TRBJ1-1 TRBD1 TRBV30
TGTGCCAGCAGTGATCAAAGGGGGAATCAGCCCCAGCATTTT CASSDQRGNQPQHF - TRBJ1-5 - TRBV2
TGTGCCTGGAGTTCGGGACAGAATCAGCCCCAGCATTTT CAWSSGQNQPQHF few TRBJ1-5 TRBD1 TRBV30
TGTGCCAGCAGCACACAGGGGTCTAGGCAGCCCCAGCATTTT CASSTQGSRQPQHF once TRBJ1-5 TRBD1 TRBV5-4
TGCGCCAGCAGCCAAGACGGGAGTACAAACACCGGGGAGCTGTTTTTT CASSQDGSTNTGELFF - TRBJ2-2 - TRBV4-1
TGTGCCAGCAGCGTAGGGCTAGCGGGGTACTCTGGGGCCAACGTCCTGACTTTC CASSVGLAGYSGANVLTF once TRBJ2-6 TRBD2 TRBV9
TGTGCCAGCAGTGACGACAGGTCCTATGGCTACACCTTC CASSDDRSYGYTF - TRBJ1-2 - TRBV2
TGTGCCAGCAGCCAAGACAAAAGAGCTTTCTTT CASSQDKRAFF few TRBJ1-1 - TRBV5-4
TGTGCCACCAGCCCCTCAGGCCGAAAGCTACAAGAGACCCAGTACTTC CATSPSGRKLQETQYF once TRBJ2-5 - TRBV15
TGTGCCAGCAGCTCTTCTCTTTTAGCCGTCGGCCCCAATGAGCAGTTCTTC CASSSSLLAVGPNEQFF - TRBJ2-1 - TRBV7-3
TGTGCCAGCAGCTGGGGACTAGCGAGAAACAATGAGCAGTTCTTC CASSWGLARNNEQFF - TRBJ2-1 TRBD2 TRBV4-2
TGTGCCAGTAGTTGGAAGACAGGGTCCTCCTACGAGCAGTACTTC CASSWKTGSSYEQYF - TRBJ2-7 TRBD1 TRBV19
TGTGCCAGCAGTCTTACAGGGGGCATCGTTGGCTACACCTTC CASSLTGGIVGYTF - TRBJ1-2 TRBD1 TRBV28
TGTGCCTGGAGTGTACTGGGCGACGAGCAGTACTTC CAWSVLGDEQYF - TRBJ2-7 - TRBV30
TGTGCCATCAGCCCCGCCACCAGGGGAAGTCGTCAGCCCCAGCATTTT CAISPATRGSRQPQHF - TRBJ1-5 - TRBV10-3
TGTGCCAGTAGCCCTACAGCCTATAGCAATCAGCCCCAGCATTTT CASSPTAYSNQPQHF - TRBJ1-5 - TRBV19
TGTGCCAGCAGTGAATATAGGGGGTCCGGGGAGCTGTTTTTT CASSEYRGSGELFF - TRBJ2-2 - TRBV25-1
TGCGCCAGCACCCGATTGGGGCACACTGAAGCTTTCTTT CASTRLGHTEAFF - TRBJ1-1 - TRBV10-2
TGTGCCAGCAGCCCCCGGGGGAGCTCCTACAATGAGCAGTTCTTC CASSPRGSSYNEQFF - TRBJ2-1 - TRBV5-8
TGTGCCAGTAGTACGTTGTCCGGGACTAGCGGGAGGCCCGAGCAGTACTTC CASSTLSGTSGRPEQYF - TRBJ2-7 TRBD2 TRBV19
TGTGCCACCCTTATTACAGGGTCTGAAGCTTTCTTT CATLITGSEAFF - TRBJ1-1 - TRBV28
TGTGCCAGCTCACCAATAGGGGGAAATCAGCCCCAGCATTTT CASSPIGGNQPQHF - TRBJ1-5 - TRBV18
TGTGCCAGCAGTCTACACCCTGGACTAGCGGGAGGGACACAAAACATTCAGTACTTC CASSLHPGLAGGTQNIQYF - TRBJ2-4 TRBD2 TRBV27
TGTGCCTGGAGTGTAGGGCTAGCTGCAGATACGCAGTATTTT CAWSVGLAADTQYF - TRBJ2-3 - TRBV30
TGTGCCAGCAGCTCGAGCGGGAGGGCCTTCAATGAGCAGTTCTTC CASSSSGRAFNEQFF - TRBJ2-1 TRBD2 TRBV28
TGTGCCAGCAATCTCGGGATAGCAGCTTACTACGAGCAGTACTTC CASNLGIAAYYEQYF once TRBJ2-7 - TRBV6-1
TGTGCCAGCGGACACCAGGAGTATCAGCCCCAGCATTTT CASGHQEYQPQHF - TRBJ1-5 - TRBV28
TGTGCTAGCAGCTTAGCTGGGACTGCAGATACGCAGTATTTT CASSLAGTADTQYF few TRBJ2-3 - TRBV7-7
TGTGCCAGCTCACCACCGGGACTAGCTGTCCACGAGCAGTACTTC CASSPPGLAVHEQYF - TRBJ2-7 TRBD2 TRBV18
TGTGCCAGCAGTTACTCGATTGCCGGGGGGGACGAAAAACTGTTTTTT CASSYSIAGGDEKLFF once TRBJ1-4 - TRBV6-5
TGTGCCAGCCTACCACCGGGGGCCCACTCCTACAATGAGCAGTTCTTC CASLPPGAHSYNEQFF - TRBJ2-1 - TRBV18
TGTGCCAGCAGACAGGGGGCATCCACAGATACGCAGTATTTT CASRQGASTDTQYF - TRBJ2-3 TRBD1 TRBV7-9
TGTGCCAGCAGCTCACCTATGGCCCAACAGGGGCCAGGAAACACTGAAGCTTTCTTT CASSSPMAQQGPGNTEAFF once TRBJ1-1 TRBD1 TRBV7-9
TGTGCCAGCAGTGGGACTGGCAATCAGCCCCAGCATTTT CASSGTGNQPQHF - TRBJ1-5 - TRBV2
TGCGCCAGCAGCCCGGGACAGGGTGCGGGGACAGATACGCAGTATTTT CASSPGQGAGTDTQYF - TRBJ2-3 TRBD1 TRBV5-1
TGTGCCAGCAGTCTAGCGGGATTAAGCACAGATACGCAGTATTTT CASSLAGLSTDTQYF few TRBJ2-3 TRBD2 TRBV5-4
TGTGCCAGCAGTTACTCGAGCGACAGGGTTCAGTTCTTC CASSYSSDRVQFF - TRBJ2-1 TRBD1 TRBV6-5
TGCGCCAGCAGTCAATCGGCCGGGACTAGCGGACCAGCCCAACCCTACGAGCAGTACTTC CASSQSAGTSGPAQPYEQYF - TRBJ2-7 TRBD2 TRBV23-1
TGTGCCAGCAGCTTAGGGCTAGTCGGTTTTAAGAATGAGCAGTTCTTC CASSLGLVGFKNEQFF few TRBJ2-1 - TRBV7-8
TGCGCCAGCAGCCCTACCGGGACTAGCGGGATGAAAGAGTTCTTC CASSPTGTSGMKEFF - TRBJ2-1 TRBD2 TRBV5-1
TGTGCCAGCAGCTCACTTCTAGCGGGCGGCACAGATACGCAGTATTTT CASSSLLAGGTDTQYF - TRBJ2-3 TRBD2 TRBV5-6
TGCGCCAGCAGCTTGGGGGGCGCGGCCGGGGAGCTGTTTTTT CASSLGGAAGELFF - TRBJ2-2 - TRBV5-1
TGTGCCAGTAGTATCCGGGTCACTACGGACAATGAGCAGTTCTTC CASSIRVTTDNEQFF - TRBJ2-1 - TRBV19
TGTGCCAGCAGGCGCTCCCTTAGCAATCAGCCCCAGCATTTT CASRRSLSNQPQHF - TRBJ1-5 - TRBV6-1
TGTGCCAGCAGCCACTCGGGACTACCAACAAACGAGCAGTACTTC CASSHSGLPTNEQYF - TRBJ2-7 TRBD2 TRBV4-2
TGCGCCAGCAGCCAAGAAGGGAACAGGGCATCACTAGCGGGACCGCGCTATGAGCAGTTCTTC CASSQEGNRASLAGPRYEQFF - TRBJ2-1 TRBD2 TRBV4-1
TGTGCCAGCAGCGTTATCGCAGAGAACACTGAAGCTTTCTTT CASSVIAENTEAFF - TRBJ1-1 - TRBV9
TGTGCCAGCAGTACCCCGACAGGACGACATGGCTACACCTTC CASSTPTGRHGYTF - TRBJ1-2 - TRBV6-7
TGCGCCAGCAGCTTGCGGGAGACCCAGTACTTC CASSLRETQYF - TRBJ2-5 - TRBV5-1
TGCGCCAGCAGCTTGTCTAGCGGGAGGGCTTATGAGCAGTTCTTC CASSLSSGRAYEQFF - TRBJ2-1 TRBD2 TRBV5-1